This T cell receptor (beta chain) was found in a study of blood T cell repertoires in COVID-19. About the study: From the United States, Italy and Spain came samples of acute and convalescent COVID-19.

Losses at the gene ends were 7 bases for V and 8 bases for J; bases not matched to a gene: 11. The CDR3 has 14 residues. The germline V gene has CDR1 SNHLY and CDR2 FYNNEI. Original analysis: For nucleated cells, counts were estimated from reference gene primer amplification. The assay was immunoSEQ multiplex PCR, and TCRdb's table has in-frame clones only and misses some. D and trimming were read from the DNA, whereas the V and J calls and clone size are those reported in that table. The data show about 170,000 clones, about 80% seen once. The chain joins TRBV2 to TRBJ1-1, with TRBD1 matching over 9 bases. Material: peripheral blood. The receptor's source is an older woman with acute or convalescent COVID-19. The CDR3 DNA follows: TGTGCCAGCAACCGCAACGGACAGGGGAGGGAAGCTTTCTTT. Residues: CASNRNGQGREAFF.